This T cell receptor beta chain was sequenced for a study of cytomegalovirus exposure and HLA in healthy donors. The study ran its PCR with 60 Vbeta and 13 Jbeta primers. Sequencing was performed with immunoSEQ multiplex PCR; in TCRdb, only in-frame clones are kept and a portion is missing. Of about 160,000 clones in the sample, around 72% are singletons; the top ten hold 2.5%. Nominal health characterized the donors when sampled, though unrecorded immune exposures were likely. Study findings and constraints: Several top significant clusters appeared, in a later analysis, to be linked to common viral pathogens. A later analysis linked a missense DCLRE1C variant to TCR beta V- and J-gene trimming. Reports indicate that TCR beta sequences accurately predicted the HLA-A and HLA-B alleles of most subjects.

After removal of 6 bases from V and 3 bases from J, the junction contained 10 bases not matched to a gene. The CDR3 has 14 amino acids. Germline CDR1 SQVTM, CDR2 ANQGSEA. A note on this clone: Its antigen is not identified.

Sequenced: PBMCs. This clonotype originated in a female donor in good health and CMV-seronegative. This rearrangement joins TRBV29-1 to TRBJ2-7, with 8 bases identical to TRBD2. The CDR3 nucleotides are TGCAGCGTGATACCGGGACTAGGTCGCTACGAGCAGTACTTC. It translates to CSVIPGLGRYEQYF.